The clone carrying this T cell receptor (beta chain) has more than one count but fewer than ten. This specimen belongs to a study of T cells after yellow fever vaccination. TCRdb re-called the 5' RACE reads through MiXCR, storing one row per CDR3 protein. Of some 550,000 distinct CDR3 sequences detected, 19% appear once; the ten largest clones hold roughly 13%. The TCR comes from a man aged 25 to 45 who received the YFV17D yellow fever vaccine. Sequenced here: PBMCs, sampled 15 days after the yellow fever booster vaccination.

The chain's CDR3 is CASSLGGGGEQFF. The CDR3 nucleotides are TGTGCCAGCAGTTTAGGTGGGGGGGGTGAGCAGTTCTTC. The chain combines TRBV28 with TRBJ2-1; 7 bases map to TRBD2. Trimming at V came to 2 bases and at J to 9 bases, leaving 4 bases not matched to a gene. CDR1 and CDR2 from the germline V gene are MDHEN and SYDVKM. This CDR3 has 13 residues.